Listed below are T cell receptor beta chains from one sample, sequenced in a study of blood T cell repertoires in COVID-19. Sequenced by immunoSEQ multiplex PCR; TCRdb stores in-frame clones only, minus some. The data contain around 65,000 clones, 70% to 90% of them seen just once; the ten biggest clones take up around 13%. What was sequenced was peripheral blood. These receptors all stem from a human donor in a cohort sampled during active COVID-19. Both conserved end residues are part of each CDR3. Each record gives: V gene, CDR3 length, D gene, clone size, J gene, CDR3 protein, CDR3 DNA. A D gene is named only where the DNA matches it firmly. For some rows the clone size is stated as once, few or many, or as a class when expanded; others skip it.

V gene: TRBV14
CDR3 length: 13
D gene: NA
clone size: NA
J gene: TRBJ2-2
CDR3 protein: CASSHGFSGELFF
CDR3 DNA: TGTGCCAGCAGCCACGGGTTTTCAGGGGAGCTGTTTTTT

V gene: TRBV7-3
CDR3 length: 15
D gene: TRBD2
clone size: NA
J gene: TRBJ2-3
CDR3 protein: CASSRLADRTDTQYF
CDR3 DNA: TGTGCCAGCAGTAGACTAGCGGACCGCACAGATACGCAGTATTTT

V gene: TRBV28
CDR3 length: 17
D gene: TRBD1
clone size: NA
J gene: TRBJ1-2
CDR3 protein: CASSLGGTGGIAYGYTF
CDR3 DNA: TGTGCCAGCAGTTTAGGGGGGACAGGGGGCATTGCCTATGGCTACACCTTC

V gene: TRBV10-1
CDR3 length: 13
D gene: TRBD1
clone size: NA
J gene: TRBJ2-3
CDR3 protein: CASRGTGSDTQYF
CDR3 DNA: TGCGCCAGCCGGGGGACAGGTTCGGATACGCAGTATTTT

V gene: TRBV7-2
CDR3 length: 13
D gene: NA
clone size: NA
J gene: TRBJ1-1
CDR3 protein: CASSLQGRTEAFF
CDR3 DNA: TGTGCCAGCAGCCTACAGGGCAGAACTGAAGCTTTCTTT

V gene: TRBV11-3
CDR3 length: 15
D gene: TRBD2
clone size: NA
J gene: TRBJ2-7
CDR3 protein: CASSLERGRSYEQYF
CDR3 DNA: TGTGCCAGCAGCCTCGAGCGGGGGAGATCTTACGAGCAGTACTTC

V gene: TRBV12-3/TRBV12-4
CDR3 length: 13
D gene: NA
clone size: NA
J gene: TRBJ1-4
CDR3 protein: CATSGRVGEKLFF
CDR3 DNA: TGTGCCACTTCGGGCAGGGTAGGCGAAAAACTGTTTTTT

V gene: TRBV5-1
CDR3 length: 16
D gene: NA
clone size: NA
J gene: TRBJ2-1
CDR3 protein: CASSLPSGSSYNEQFF
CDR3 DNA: TGCGCCAGCAGCTTGCCCAGCGGTAGCTCCTACAATGAGCAGTTCTTC

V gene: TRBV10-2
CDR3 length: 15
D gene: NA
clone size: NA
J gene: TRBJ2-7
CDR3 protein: CASSESAGMIYEQYF
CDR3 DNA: TGCGCCAGCAGTGAGTCCGCAGGGATGATATACGAGCAGTACTTC

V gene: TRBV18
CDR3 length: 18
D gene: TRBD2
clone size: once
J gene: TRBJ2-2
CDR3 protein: CASSNRGTSGRPTGELFF
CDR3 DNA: TGTGCCAGCTCAAACCGGGGAACTAGCGGGAGACCAACCGGGGAGCTGTTTTTT

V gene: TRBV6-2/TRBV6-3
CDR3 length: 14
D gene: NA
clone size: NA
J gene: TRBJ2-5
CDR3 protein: CASSYTTAQETQYF
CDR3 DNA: TGTGCCAGCAGTTACACAACAGCCCAAGAGACCCAGTACTTC

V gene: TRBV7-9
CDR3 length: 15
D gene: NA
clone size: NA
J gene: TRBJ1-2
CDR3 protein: CASSLVTGEVYGYTF
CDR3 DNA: TGTGCCAGCAGCTTAGTCACAGGAGAGGTTTATGGCTACACCTTC

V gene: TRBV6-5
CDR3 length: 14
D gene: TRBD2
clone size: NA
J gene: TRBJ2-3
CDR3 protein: CASSWTRGVDTQYF
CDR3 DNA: TGTGCCAGCAGCTGGACTAGGGGCGTAGATACGCAGTATTTT

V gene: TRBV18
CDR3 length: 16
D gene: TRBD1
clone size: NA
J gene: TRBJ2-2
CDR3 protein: CASSPAGTGGTGELFF
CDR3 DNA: TGTGCCAGCTCACCGGCCGGGACAGGGGGCACCGGGGAGCTGTTTTTT

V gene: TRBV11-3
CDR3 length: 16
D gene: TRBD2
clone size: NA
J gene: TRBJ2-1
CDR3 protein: CASSLASGSSYNEQFF
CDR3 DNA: TGTGCCAGCAGCTTGGCTAGCGGGAGCTCCTACAATGAGCAGTTCTTC

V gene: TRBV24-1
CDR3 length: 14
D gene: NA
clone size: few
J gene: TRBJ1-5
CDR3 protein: CATSDVLSNQPQHF
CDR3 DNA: TGTGCCACCAGTGATGTCCTTAGCAATCAGCCCCAGCATTTT

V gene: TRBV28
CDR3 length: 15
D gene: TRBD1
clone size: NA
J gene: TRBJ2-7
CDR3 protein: CASTGGTGGSYEQYF
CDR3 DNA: TGTGCCAGCACCGGGGGGACAGGGGGTTCCTACGAGCAGTACTTC

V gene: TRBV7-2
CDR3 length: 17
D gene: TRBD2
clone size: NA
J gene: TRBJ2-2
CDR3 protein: CASSLGPSGTNTGELFF
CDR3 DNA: TGTGCCAGCAGCTTAGGTCCTAGCGGGACGAACACCGGGGAGCTGTTTTTT

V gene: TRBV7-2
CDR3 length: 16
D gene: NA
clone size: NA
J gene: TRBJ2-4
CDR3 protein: CASRHGGREAKNIQYF
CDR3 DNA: TGTGCCAGCAGACACGGGGGGCGCGAAGCCAAAAACATTCAGTACTTC

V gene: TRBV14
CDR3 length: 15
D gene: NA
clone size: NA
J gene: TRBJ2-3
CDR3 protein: CASSQAKRGTDTQYF
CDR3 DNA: TGTGCCAGCAGCCAAGCCAAACGAGGGACAGATACGCAGTATTTT

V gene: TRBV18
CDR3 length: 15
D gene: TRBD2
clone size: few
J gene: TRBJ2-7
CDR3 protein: CASSPRTSGSGEQYF
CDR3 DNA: TGTGCCAGCTCACCGAGGACTAGCGGGAGTGGCGAGCAGTACTTC

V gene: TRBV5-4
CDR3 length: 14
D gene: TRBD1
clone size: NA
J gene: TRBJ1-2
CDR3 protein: CASSPGQAVYGYTF
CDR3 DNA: TGTGCCAGCAGCCCGGGACAGGCAGTCTATGGCTACACCTTC